The clone carrying this T cell receptor (beta chain) is a singleton in its sample. The antigen remains undetermined. This sample stems from a study of cytomegalovirus exposure and HLA in healthy donors. Notes on the study in general: According to a later analysis, most TCR beta chains associated with CMV appeared HLA-restricted.

Primers for the PCR totalled 60 Vbeta and 13 Jbeta. In the original workflow: In a later analysis, the count reached 82 million or so unique TCR beta chains, with 9 million to 11 million shared. Some clones are missing from TCRdb's copy, which holds only in-frame ones; the method was immunoSEQ multiplex PCR. V, J and clone size reflect that table, while D and trimming were determined from the DNA. The data show some 150,000 clones, 82% seen once. Trimming removed 5 bases at V and 3 bases at J, with 11 bases between. The V gene's germline CDR1 is MNHEY and CDR2 SMNVEV (reference sequence). This CDR3 contains 14 residues.

The J gene is TRBJ2-4, the V gene TRBV27; tentative D call: TRBD2 (5 bases). The source material was PBMCs. The receptor was derived from a man younger than 30 in good health and CMV-seropositive. This CDR3 is CASSLSGIKNIQYF. In DNA, the CDR3 is TGTGCCAGCAGTCTCAGCGGAATCAAAAACATTCAGTACTTC.